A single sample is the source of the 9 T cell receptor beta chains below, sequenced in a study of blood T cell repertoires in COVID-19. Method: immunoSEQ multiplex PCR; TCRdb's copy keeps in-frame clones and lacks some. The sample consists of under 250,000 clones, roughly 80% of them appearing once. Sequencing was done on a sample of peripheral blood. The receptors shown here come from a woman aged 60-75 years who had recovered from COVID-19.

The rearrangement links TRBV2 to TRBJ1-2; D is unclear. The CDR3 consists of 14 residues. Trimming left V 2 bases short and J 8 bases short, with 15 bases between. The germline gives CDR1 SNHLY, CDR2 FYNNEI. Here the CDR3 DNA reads TGTGCCAGCAGTGAATCATGGGTCCGGGAGGGCTACACCTTC. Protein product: CASSESWVREGYTF.

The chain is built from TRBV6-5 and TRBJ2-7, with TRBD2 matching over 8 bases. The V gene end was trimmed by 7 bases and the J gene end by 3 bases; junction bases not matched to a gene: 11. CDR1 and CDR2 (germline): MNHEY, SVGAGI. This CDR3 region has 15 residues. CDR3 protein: CASNLSGAKLYEQYF. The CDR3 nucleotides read TGTGCCAGCAACCTTAGCGGGGCGAAGCTCTACGAGCAGTACTTC.

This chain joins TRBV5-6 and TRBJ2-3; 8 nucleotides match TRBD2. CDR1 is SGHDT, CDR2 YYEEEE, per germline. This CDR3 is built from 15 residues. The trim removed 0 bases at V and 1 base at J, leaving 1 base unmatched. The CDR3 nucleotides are TGTGCCAGCAGCTTGGTGCGGGGGGGCACAGATACGCAGTATTTT. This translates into CASSLVRGGTDTQYF. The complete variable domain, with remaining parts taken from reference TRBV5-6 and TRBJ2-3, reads DAGVTQSPTHLIKTRGQQVTLRCSPKSGHDTVSWYQQALGQGPQFIFQYYEEEERQRGNFPDRFSGHQFPNYSSELNVNALLLGDSALYLCASSLVRGGTDTQYFGPGTRLTVL.

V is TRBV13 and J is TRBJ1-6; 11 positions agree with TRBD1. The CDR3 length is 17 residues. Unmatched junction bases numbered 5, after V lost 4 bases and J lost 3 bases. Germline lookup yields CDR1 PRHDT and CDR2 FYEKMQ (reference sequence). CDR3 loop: CASSSDRGQSYNSPLHF. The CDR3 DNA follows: TGTGCCAGCAGCTCGGACAGGGGGCAAAGCTATAATTCACCCCTCCACTTT.

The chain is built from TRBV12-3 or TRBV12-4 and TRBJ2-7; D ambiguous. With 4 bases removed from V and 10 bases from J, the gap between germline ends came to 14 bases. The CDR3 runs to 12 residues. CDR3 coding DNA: TGTGCCAGCAGTTCTCTGTCACAGCAACAGTACTTC. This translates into CASSSLSQQQYF.

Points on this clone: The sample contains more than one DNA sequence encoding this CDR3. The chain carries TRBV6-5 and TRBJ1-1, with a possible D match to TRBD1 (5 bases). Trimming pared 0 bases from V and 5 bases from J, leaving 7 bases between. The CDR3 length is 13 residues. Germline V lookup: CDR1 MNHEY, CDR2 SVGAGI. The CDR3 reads CASSYSGGTEAFF. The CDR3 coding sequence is TGTGCCAGCAGTTACTCGGGGGGAACTGAAGCTTTCTTT.

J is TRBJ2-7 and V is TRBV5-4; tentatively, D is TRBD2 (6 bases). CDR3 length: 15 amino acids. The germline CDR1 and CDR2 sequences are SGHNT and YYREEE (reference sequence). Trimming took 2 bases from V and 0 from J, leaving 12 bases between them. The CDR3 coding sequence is TGTGCCAGCAGCTTAGGGCGGGGACTCTCCTACGAGCAGTACTTC. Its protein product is CASSLGRGLSYEQYF.

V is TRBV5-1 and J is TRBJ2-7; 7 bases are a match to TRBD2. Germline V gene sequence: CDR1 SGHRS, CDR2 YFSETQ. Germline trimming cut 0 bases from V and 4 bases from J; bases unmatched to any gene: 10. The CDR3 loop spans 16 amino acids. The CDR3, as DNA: TGCGCCAGCAGCTTGGTCGGTGGCGGGGGTGGTTACGAGCAGTACTTC. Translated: CASSLVGGGGGYEQYF.

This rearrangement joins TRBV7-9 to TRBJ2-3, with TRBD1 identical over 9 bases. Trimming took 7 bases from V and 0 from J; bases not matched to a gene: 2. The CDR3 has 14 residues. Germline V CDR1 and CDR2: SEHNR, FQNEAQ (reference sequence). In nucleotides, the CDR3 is TGTGCCAGCACCGGGACAGGGAGCACAGATACGCAGTATTTT. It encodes CASTGTGSTDTQYF. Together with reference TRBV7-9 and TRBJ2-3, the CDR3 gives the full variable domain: DTGVSQNPRHKITKRGQNVTFRCDPISEHNRLYWYRQTLGQGPEFLTYFQNEAQLEKSRLLSDRFSAERPKGSFSTLEIQRTEQGDSAMYLCASTGTGSTDTQYFGPGTRLTVL.